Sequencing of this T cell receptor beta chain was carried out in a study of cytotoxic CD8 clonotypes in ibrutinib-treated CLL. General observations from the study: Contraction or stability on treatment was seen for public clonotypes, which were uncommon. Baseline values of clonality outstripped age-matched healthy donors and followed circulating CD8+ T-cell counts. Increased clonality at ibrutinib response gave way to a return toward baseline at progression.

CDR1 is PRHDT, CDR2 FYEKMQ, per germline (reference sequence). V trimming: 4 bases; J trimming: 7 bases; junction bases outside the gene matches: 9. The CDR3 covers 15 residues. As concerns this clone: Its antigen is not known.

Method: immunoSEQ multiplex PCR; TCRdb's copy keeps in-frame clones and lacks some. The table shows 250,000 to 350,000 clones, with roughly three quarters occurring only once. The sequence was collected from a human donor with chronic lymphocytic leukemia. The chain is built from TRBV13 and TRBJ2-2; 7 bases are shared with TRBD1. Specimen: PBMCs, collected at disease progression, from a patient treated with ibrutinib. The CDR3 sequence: CASSYDDRVGGELFF. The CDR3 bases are TGTGCCAGCAGCTACGACGACAGGGTTGGCGGGGAGCTGTTTTTT.